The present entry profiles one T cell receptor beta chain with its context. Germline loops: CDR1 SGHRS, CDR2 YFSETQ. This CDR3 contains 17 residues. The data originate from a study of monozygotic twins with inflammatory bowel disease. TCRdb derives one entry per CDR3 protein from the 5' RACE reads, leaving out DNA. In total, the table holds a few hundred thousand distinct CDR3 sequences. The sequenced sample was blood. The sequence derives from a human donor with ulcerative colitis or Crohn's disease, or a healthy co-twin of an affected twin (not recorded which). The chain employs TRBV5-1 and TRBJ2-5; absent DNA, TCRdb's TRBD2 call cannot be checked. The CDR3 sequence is CASMVGIAGMIQETQYF.